This TCR beta chain derives from a study of T-cell reconstitution after alpha-beta-depleted transplantation in children. Regarding the study as a whole: About two months after transplant, alpha-beta T cells reportedly came from several hundred expanded graft clones.

Of note for this clonotype: The antigen is unknown.

For TCRbeta, the library was prepared with unique molecular identifiers. TCRdb fed the PCR reads into MiXCR, producing one record per CDR3 protein. The table includes about 130,000 distinct CDR3 sequences, about a tenth detected once. Sequences were derived from PBMCs, mostly from graft donor cells, sampled 180 days after TCRalphabeta/CD19-depleted stem cell transplant. This receptor was obtained from a girl under three years old who had a stem cell transplant for combined immunodeficiency, so the T cells may come from the graft donor.

For the CDR3, the DNA is TGCAGTGCTAGAAGACTCGGGAATGAGCAGTTCTTC. This sequence encodes CSARRLGNEQFF. J is TRBJ2-1 and V is TRBV20-1; D is ambiguous. The CDR3 consists of 12 residues. V was pared by 2 bases and J by 7 bases, with 9 bases between. Germline V gene sequence: CDR1 DFQATT, CDR2 SNEGSKA (reference sequence).